These 20 T cell receptor beta chains were sequenced from one sample in a study of blood T cell repertoires in COVID-19. Using immunoSEQ multiplex PCR, the repertoire was profiled, and TCRdb retains in-frame clones only, with some absent. Of 150,000 to 200,000 clones detected, around 73% appear once; the ten largest clones hold roughly a sixth. The specimen was PBMCs or T cells enriched from blood (not recorded which). The receptors shown here come from a woman aged 45-65 years who had recovered from COVID-19.

A single count supports this clone. The V call is TRBV5-1, the J call TRBJ2-5; 7 bases are shared with TRBD2. Trimming cost V 4 bases and J 3 bases; bases outside gene matches: 21. The CDR3 extends over 19 amino acids. The germline V gene encodes CDR1 SGHRS and CDR2 YFSETQ. In DNA form, the CDR3 reads TGCGCCAGCAGCCCTGGGTTACTGCTGGGGAGGGTATCGAAAGAGACCCAGTACTTC. Amino acids: CASSPGLLLGRVSKETQYF.

This clone has more than one count but fewer than ten. The chain joins TRBV5-5 to TRBJ2-1; 9 bases match TRBD2. Germline V gene lookup returns CDR1 SGHKS and CDR2 YYEKEE (reference sequence). The CDR3 runs 15 residues. V gave up 4 bases and J gave up 7 bases; unmatched junction bases: 9. For the CDR3, the DNA is TGTGCCAGCAGCCGGTGGGCGGGAGGGAATAATGAGCAGTTCTTC. Translation gives CASSRWAGGNNEQFF.

The chain has TRBV28 and TRBJ2-5, with D possibly TRBD2 on 6 matching bases. CDR1 MDHEN and CDR2 SYDVKM come from the germline V gene. The CDR3 totals 17 residues. V gave up 10 bases and J gave up 3 bases, with 27 bases separating them. CDR3 nucleotide sequence: TGTGCCACCCCTGGCCCGGCGGGACCCTGGAGAAAAGAGACCCAGTACTTC. Translation gives CATPGPAGPWRKETQYF.

This clone was counted a single time. The chain is built from TRBV30 and TRBJ1-4, with 8 bases that match TRBD1. The germline V gene has CDR1 GTSNPN and CDR2 SVGIG (reference sequence). This CDR3 is built from 13 residues. The trim removed 5 bases at V and 6 bases at J, leaving 5 bases unmatched. The CDR3 loop is CAWDRGLDEKLFF. Here the CDR3 DNA reads TGTGCCTGGGACAGGGGTCTTGATGAAAAACTGTTTTTT.

The gene calls are TRBV19 and TRBJ1-3, with unresolved D. Germline V CDR1 and CDR2: LNHDA, SQIVND (reference sequence). Trimming removed 6 bases from V and 4 bases from J, with 19 bases in between. The CDR3 totals 16 residues. CDR3: CASRSKRRLSGNTIYF. The CDR3 DNA reads TGTGCCAGTAGATCGAAGCGTCGGTTGAGCGGAAACACCATATATTTT.

The chain recombines TRBV28 with TRBJ1-6, with TRBD1 matching 7 bases. The germline CDR1 and CDR2 sequences are MDHEN and SYDVKM. V gave up 6 bases and J gave up 0 bases; unmatched junction bases: 8. The CDR3 covers 17 residues. CDR3 in amino acids: CASSSRDSSSYNSPLHF. In nucleotides, the CDR3 is TGTGCCAGCAGCTCCAGGGACAGTAGCTCCTATAATTCACCCCTCCACTTT.

This clone has a count of ten or more. CDR3 coding DNA: TGTGCCAGCCTTCGTCTAGCGAACGGGGAGCTGTTTTTT. Translated, it gives CASLRLANGELFF. The genes are TRBV19 and TRBJ2-2; TRBD2 is a possible D gene (6 bases). V dropped 9 bases and J dropped 7 bases, with 15 bases sitting between them. Germline V gene data show CDR1 as LNHDA and CDR2 as SQIVND (reference sequence). The CDR3 loop spans 13 amino acids.

This sequence joins TRBV6-5 and TRBJ1-2; tentatively, D is TRBD1 (5 bases). V was shortened by 0 bases and J by 12 bases, with 11 bases between the two germline ends. The CDR3 loop spans 12 amino acids. CDR1 and CDR2 from the germline V gene are MNHEY and SVGAGI. Written as DNA, the CDR3 is TGTGCCAGCAGTTACTCGGGAGGGGAGGACACCTTC. It specifies CASSYSGGEDTF.

V and J are TRBV28 and TRBJ2-3; TRBD2 matches 7 bases. The V and J ends lost 5 bases and 7 bases, in that order; junction bases with no gene match: 15. The germline V gene encodes CDR1 MDHEN and CDR2 SYDVKM. This CDR3 is built from 16 residues. CDR3 DNA sequence: TGTGCCAGCAGTCCAAACTTAGCGGCGGGGGAGAATACGCAGTATTTT. This sequence encodes CASSPNLAAGENTQYF. Drawing the rest from reference TRBV28 and TRBJ2-3, the complete variable domain is DVKVTQSSRYLVKRTGEKVFLECVQDMDHENMFWYRQDPGLGLRLIYFSYDVKMKEKGDIPEGYSVSREKKERFSLILESASTNQTSMYLCASSPNLAAGENTQYFGPGTRLTVL.

The rearrangement uses TRBV20-1 and TRBJ1-1; 7 positions match TRBD1. Trimming at V came to 3 bases and at J to 3 bases, leaving 13 bases not matched to a gene. Germline V lookup: CDR1 DFQATT, CDR2 SNEGSKA (reference sequence). There are 16 residues in the CDR3. The CDR3 DNA reads TGCAGTGCTAGTATCCCTCAGGGGGGAAGGGACACTGAAGCTTTCTTT. Residues: CSASIPQGGRDTEAFF.

This clone was seen at least ten times. This CDR3 is CAISVDRTYTGELFF. In DNA, the CDR3 is TGTGCCATCAGTGTGGACAGGACATACACCGGGGAGCTGTTTTTT. The chain uses TRBV10-3 and TRBJ2-2, with TRBD1 matching 7 bases. The CDR3 is made up of 15 amino acids. Germline lookup yields CDR1 ENHRY and CDR2 SYGVKD. The V segment lost 4 bases and the J segment 3 bases; nucleotides outside the gene matches: 5.

This clone was seen more than once but under ten times. The chain recombines TRBV27 with TRBJ2-1; 8 nucleotides line up with TRBD1. This CDR3 is built from 15 residues. V was pared by 5 bases and J by 5 bases, with 8 bases of the junction left unmatched. Per germline, CDR1 MNHEY and CDR2 SMNVEV (reference sequence). The CDR3, as DNA: TGTGCCAGCAGTCCTCAGGGGGCAACCCACAATGAGCAGTTCTTC. This gives the protein CASSPQGATHNEQFF.

The sample holds one count of this clone. In DNA, the CDR3 is TGCGCCAGCAGCCAAGGACTAGCGGGAGTGGTAGATACGCAGTATTTT. This translates into CASSQGLAGVVDTQYF. The V call is TRBV4-1, the J call TRBJ2-3, with TRBD2 matching 12 bases. Germline trimming cut 1 base from V and 5 bases from J; bases unmatched to any gene: 4. The CDR3 covers 16 residues. Germline V gene lookup returns CDR1 MGHRA and CDR2 YSYEKL.

V and J are TRBV28 and TRBJ2-1; maybe TRBD2 (6 bases). Germline CDR1 MDHEN, CDR2 SYDVKM. This CDR3 contains 17 residues. V lost 6 bases, J lost 6 bases, and 24 bases lay in between. This CDR3 is CASSPPPAGKTLNEQFF. The CDR3 nucleotides are TGTGCCAGCAGCCCCCCGCCAGCGGGCAAAACCCTCAATGAGCAGTTCTTC.

The genes are TRBV6-4 and TRBJ1-1; a weak D match, TRBD1 (6 bases). The CDR3 contains 11 residues. V lost 5 bases and J lost 11, with 12 bases in between. Germline-derived CDR1 and CDR2 are MRHNA and SNTAGT. The CDR3 coding sequence is TGTGCCAGCAGTACAGGGCGCGAGGCTTTCTTT. This sequence encodes CASSTGREAFF.

The chain combines TRBV24-1 with TRBJ1-5; possible D gene TRBD1, 5 bases. Trimming shortened V by 11 bases and J by 4 bases, and 20 bases separated the two germline ends. The CDR3 spans 15 residues. The germline CDR1 and CDR2 sequences are KGHDR and SFDVKD. The CDR3 protein is CANPLSPDSNQPQHF. For the CDR3, the DNA is TGTGCCAACCCCCTGTCCCCCGACAGTAATCAGCCCCAGCATTTT.

CDR3 in amino acids: CAISELPGDTGELFF. The CDR3 region has the DNA TGTGCCATCAGTGAGCTCCCAGGGGACACCGGGGAGCTGTTTTTT. The V call is TRBV10-3, the J call TRBJ2-2; a weak D match, TRBD1 (6 bases). CDR3 length: 15 amino acids. V lost 2 bases and J 3 bases, leaving 10 bases between the germline ends. Germline V gives CDR1 ENHRY, CDR2 SYGVKD.

The chain carries TRBV19 and TRBJ2-2; 10 nucleotides agree with TRBD1. From germline, CDR1 is LNHDA and CDR2 SQIVND (reference sequence). J lost 5 bases, V lost 8 bases, and 8 bases had no gene match. This CDR3 contains 15 residues. The CDR3 spells CASHRGTGDTGELFF. The CDR3 DNA follows: TGTGCCAGTCACAGGGGGACAGGGGATACCGGGGAGCTGTTTTTT. Supplemented by reference TRBV19 and TRBJ2-2, the full variable domain reads DGGITQSPKYLFRKEGQNVTLSCEQNLNHDAMYWYRQDPGQGLRLIYYSQIVNDFQKGDIAEGYSVSREKKESFPLTVTSAQKNPTAFYLCASHRGTGDTGELFFGEGSRLTVL.

The chain is built from TRBV4-1 and TRBJ2-5; possible D gene TRBD2, 6 bases. The V end lost 3 bases, the J end lost 7 bases, and 18 bases lay between the germline ends. The CDR3 runs to 15 residues. The germline gives CDR1 MGHRA, CDR2 YSYEKL. CDR3 region: CASSQLGGLQGTQYF. Here the CDR3 DNA reads TGCGCCAGCAGCCAGCTGGGGGGTCTCCAGGGGACCCAGTACTTC.

The J gene is TRBJ1-2, the V gene TRBV19, with D possibly matching TRBD1 (6 bases). The CDR3 is made up of 17 amino acids. V was clipped by 7 bases and J by 5 bases, with 26 bases between them. Germline V gives CDR1 LNHDA, CDR2 SQIVND (reference sequence). The CDR3 DNA reads TGTGCCAGTAACATTCCGACAGGCGCTGGCGATCTATATGGCTACACCTTC. It codes for CASNIPTGAGDLYGYTF.